This T cell receptor beta chain was sequenced for a study of blood T cell repertoires in COVID-19. Study background: Material from acute and convalescent COVID-19 was sourced from the United States, Italy and Spain. From T cells, B-cell-depleted T cells, or PBMCs came the material, which was cDNA or gDNA.

This CDR3 has 13 residues. CDR1 is SGHNT, CDR2 YENEEA, per germline. V gave up 6 bases and J gave up 6 bases, with 13 bases separating them. Profiling relied on immunoSEQ multiplex PCR, and the TCRdb table lists in-frame clones only, not all of them. The table has over 150,000 clones, over 60% seen once; the top ten hold about 8.3%. The source of this sequence is a man in his fifties or sixties with acute or convalescent COVID-19. The rearrangement links TRBV11-3 to TRBJ2-3; possibly TRBD1 for D (5 bases). The sequenced sample consisted of peripheral blood. This CDR3 reads CASSRDSLDTQYF. CDR3 in DNA: TGTGCCAGCAGTCGCGACAGTCTGGATACGCAGTATTTT.